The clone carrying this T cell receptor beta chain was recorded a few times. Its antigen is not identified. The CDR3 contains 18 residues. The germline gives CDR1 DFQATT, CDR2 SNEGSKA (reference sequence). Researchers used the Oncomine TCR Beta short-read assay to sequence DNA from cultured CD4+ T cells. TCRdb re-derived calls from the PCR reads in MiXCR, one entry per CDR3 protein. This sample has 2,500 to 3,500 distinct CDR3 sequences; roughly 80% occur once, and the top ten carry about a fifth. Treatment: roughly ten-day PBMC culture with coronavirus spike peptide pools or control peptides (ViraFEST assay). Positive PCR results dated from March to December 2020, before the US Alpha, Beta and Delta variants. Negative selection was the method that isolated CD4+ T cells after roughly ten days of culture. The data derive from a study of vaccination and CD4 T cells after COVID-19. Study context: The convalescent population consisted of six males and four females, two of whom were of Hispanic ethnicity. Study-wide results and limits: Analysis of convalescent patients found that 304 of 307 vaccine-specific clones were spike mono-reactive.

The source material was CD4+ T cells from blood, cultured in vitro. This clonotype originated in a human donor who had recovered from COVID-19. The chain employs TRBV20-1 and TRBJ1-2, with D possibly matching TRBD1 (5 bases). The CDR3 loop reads CSATGGLPTGQGDYGYTF. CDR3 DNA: TGCAGCGCAACTGGTGGCCTCCCCACCGGTCAGGGAGACTATGGCTACACCTTC.